This TCR beta chain appears in the sequencing data of a study of shared clonotypes between healthy human individuals. A word on this clone: What it recognizes is unknown.

Notes on the study in general: Sampling involved blood alone; tissue repertoires likely differ.

Within Nashville, Tennessee resided all donors, each a Caucasian adult. The CDR3 has 19 amino acids. Germline V gene data show CDR1 as MNHEY and CDR2 as SMNVEV (reference sequence). Losses at the gene ends were 4 bases for V and 0 bases for J; bases not matched to a gene: 16. TCRdb's table, derived via immunoSEQ multiplex PCR, lists solely in-frame clones and lacks some. The data contain approximately 980,000 clones, around three quarters of them singletons. Sequenced material: memory CD4+ T cells sorted from blood. Subset specified: CD45RA-negative fraction. V is TRBV27 and J is TRBJ2-3; 7 positions match TRBD2. This receptor was identified in a man aged 18 to 30 in good health. The CDR3 DNA reads as TGTGCCAGCAGTTCCCCCCGGGGGGACGCTCATGGGAGCACAGATACGCAGTATTTT. Translating it yields CASSSPRGDAHGSTDTQYF.